A few counts support the clone carrying this TCR beta chain. These data are taken from a study of blood T cell repertoires in COVID-19. Germline V gene data show CDR1 as SGHVS and CDR2 as FNYEAQ. The CDR3 spans 18 residues. V trimming: 5 bases; J trimming: 1 base; junction bases outside the gene matches: 11. Assay used: immunoSEQ multiplex PCR; TCRdb lists only in-frame clones, some missing. This sample has 250,000 to 350,000 clones, with 86% found just once. The receptor was derived from a woman aged 50 to 60 with acute or convalescent COVID-19. Sequenced material: peripheral blood. The V and J genes are TRBV7-6 and TRBJ2-5, with 12 bases matching TRBD2. CDR3 DNA sequence: TGTGCCAGCAGCCGTAGACTAGCGGGAGTGGGGTTCCAAGAGACCCAGTACTTC. Its translation: CASSRRLAGVGFQETQYF.